One and the same sample provided the 24 T cell receptor beta chains below, sequenced in a study of identifying expanded T cells in peripheral blood. Clones were sequenced by immunoSEQ multiplex PCR, and TCRdb holds only the in-frame ones, with some missing. The profile shows tens of thousands of clones, 84% of them singletons. Specimen: blood. The receptors come from a person between 18 and 75 years old in good health.

This sequence joins TRBV7-6 and TRBJ2-1, with 8 bases lining up with TRBD2. CDR1 is SGHVS, CDR2 FNYEAQ, per germline. The length of the CDR3 is 16 residues. V lost 0 bases, J lost 1 base, and 2 bases stayed unmatched. The CDR3 here is CASSLAGTRSYNEQFF. The CDR3 DNA is TGTGCCAGCAGCTTAGCCGGGACTAGGTCCTACAATGAGCAGTTCTTC. The full variable domain, with the rest looked up from reference TRBV7-6 and TRBJ2-1, is GAGVSQSPRYKVTKRGQDVALRCDPISGHVSLYWYRQALGQGPEFLTYFNYEAQQDKSGLPNDRFSAERPEGSISTLTIQRTEQRDSAMYRCASSLAGTRSYNEQFFGPGTRLTVL.

The rearrangement links TRBV4-3 to TRBJ1-5, with D perhaps TRBD1 (6 bases). The CDR3 has 15 amino acids. Germline V gene data show CDR1 as LGHNA and CDR2 as YSLEER. The ends were cut back, 1 base at V and 5 bases at J, with 12 bases in the middle. In DNA, the CDR3 is TGCGCCAGCAGCCAAGTTTCCGGGGGGCATCAGCCCCAGCATTTT. It specifies CASSQVSGGHQPQHF.

The genes are TRBV4-3 and TRBJ1-2; D is uncertain. V lost 0 bases and J lost 1, with 3 bases in between. CDR3 size: 13 residues. Germline V lookup: CDR1 LGHNA, CDR2 YSLEER. CDR3 in amino acids: CASSQDGNYGYTF. DNA of the CDR3: TGCGCCAGCAGCCAAGATGGTAACTATGGCTACACCTTC.

The DNA of the CDR3 is TGTGCCAGCAGCTTAGTGGAAGGATATAATGAAAAACTGTTTTTT. The encoded protein is CASSLVEGYNEKLFF. V gene TRBV7-9 combines with J gene TRBJ1-4; no clear D gene. The V gene lost 1 base and the J gene lost 4 bases, with 10 bases spanning the gap. The CDR3 covers 15 residues. CDR1 is SEHNR, CDR2 FQNEAQ, per germline (reference sequence).

This clone was detected only once. V gene TRBV6-5 combines with J gene TRBJ1-5, with D tentatively TRBD1 (5 bases). CDR1 and CDR2 (germline): MNHEY, SVGAGI. Trimming took off 0 bases at V and 0 bases at J, with 6 bases between the two ends. This CDR3 has 15 residues. DNA for the CDR3: TGTGCCAGCAGTTACTCACAGGATAGCAATCAGCCCCAGCATTTT. As protein: CASSYSQDSNQPQHF.

The chain uses TRBV19 and TRBJ1-2; tentative D call: TRBD1 (5 bases). The CDR3 length is 15 residues. The V and J ends lost 1 base and 4 bases respectively, with 13 bases between them. In germline, CDR1 is LNHDA, CDR2 SQIVND (reference sequence). Written as DNA, the CDR3 is TGTGCCAGTAGTATAGTCGGGGTCCAGGGCTATGGCTACACCTTC. Translated: CASSIVGVQGYGYTF.

This rearrangement joins TRBV29-1 to TRBJ1-1; D call uncertain. CDR1 is SQVTM and CDR2 is ANQGSEA in the germline V gene. The CDR3 spans 16 residues. V was pared by 4 bases and J by 6 bases, with 24 bases between. In nucleotides, the CDR3 is TGCAGCGTTGCGGGCTTCCGGGGTCCGTTTGATTCTGAAGCTTTCTTT. Amino acid sequence: CSVAGFRGPFDSEAFF.

The genes are TRBV6-5 and TRBJ2-3, with TRBD2 matching 7 bases. The CDR3 spans 14 residues. V shed 2 bases and J 3 bases; nucleotides not matched to a gene: 2. From germline, CDR1 is MNHEY and CDR2 SVGAGI. The CDR3 DNA is TGTGCCAGCAGTTACGGGGGGGGGACAGATACGCAGTATTTT. Amino acids: CASSYGGGTDTQYF.

There are a few counts of this clone. This chain links TRBV5-4 with TRBJ2-1, with TRBD2 matching over 13 bases. Germline V CDR1 and CDR2: SGHNT, YYREEE (reference sequence). V shed 0 bases, J shed 10 bases, and the junction held 4 bases outside the gene matches. The CDR3 is 15 amino acids. DNA of the CDR3: TGTGCCAGCAGCTTGGGGACTAGCGGGAGACAAGAGCAGTTCTTC. Encoded protein: CASSLGTSGRQEQFF.

This clone was picked up one time. This rearrangement joins TRBV7-9 to TRBJ2-5, with D unclear. The CDR3 has 13 amino acids. The germline gives CDR1 SEHNR, CDR2 FQNEAQ (reference sequence). V was cut by 5 bases and J by 4 bases, with 11 bases left in between. The CDR3 here is CASSPVGPETQYF. In DNA form, the CDR3 reads TGTGCCAGCAGCCCAGTGGGCCCAGAGACCCAGTACTTC. Based on the CDR3 plus reference TRBV7-9 and TRBJ2-5, the full variable domain is DTGVSQNPRHKITKRGQNVTFRCDPISEHNRLYWYRQTLGQGPEFLTYFQNEAQLEKSRLLSDRFSAERPKGSFSTLEIQRTEQGDSAMYLCASSPVGPETQYFGPGTRLLVL.

This clone was detected only a few times. The gene calls are TRBV11-1 and TRBJ2-7, with 12 nucleotides matching TRBD2. Germline-derived CDR1 and CDR2 are SGHAT and FQDESV (reference sequence). J gave up 6 bases and V 4 bases, and 4 bases lay outside the gene matches. The CDR3 contains 14 residues. CDR3 in amino acids: CASSSLAGGIEQYF. The CDR3 bases are TGTGCCAGCAGCTCCCTAGCGGGAGGGATCGAGCAGTACTTC.

V is TRBV7-2 and J is TRBJ2-5, with D hard to call. CDR3 length equals 11 residues. Trimming shortened V by 5 bases and J by 2 bases, and 3 bases separated the two germline ends. From germline, CDR1 is SGHTA and CDR2 FQGNSA. CDR3 loop: CASSPQETQYF. CDR3 in DNA: TGTGCCAGCAGCCCGCAAGAGACCCAGTACTTC.

This clone was counted a few times. CDR3 loop: CASSYLETQYF. CDR3 sequence (DNA): TGTGCCAGCAGTTACTTGGAGACCCAGTACTTC. J is TRBJ2-5 and V is TRBV6-5; D call uncertain. The CDR3 sequence is 11 residues long. CDR1 and CDR2 from the germline V gene are MNHEY and SVGAGI. Trimming removed 1 base at V and 5 bases at J, with 2 bases between.

The CDR3 loop is CASSQGPTSGRYNEQFF. In nucleotides, the CDR3 is TGTGCCAGCAGCCAAGGTCCCACTAGCGGGAGATACAATGAGCAGTTCTTC. This chain links TRBV4-2 with TRBJ2-1, with 11 bases fitting TRBD2. The V gene's germline CDR1 is LGHNA and CDR2 YNFKEQ. This CDR3 is 17 amino acids long. Trimming at V came to 1 base and at J to 4 bases, leaving 6 bases not matched to a gene.

The V call is TRBV28, the J call TRBJ2-3; a weak D match, TRBD2 (5 bases). V gave up 10 bases and J gave up 1 base, with 21 bases separating them. The V gene's germline CDR1 is MDHEN and CDR2 SYDVKM. CDR3 size: 16 residues. CDR3 sequence: CAISGRLSARTDTQYF. The DNA of the CDR3 is TGTGCCATCTCCGGGCGGCTTAGCGCCCGCACAGATACGCAGTATTTT.

The rearrangement joins TRBV30 to TRBJ2-2; 10 bases are shared with TRBD1. Germline V gives CDR1 GTSNPN, CDR2 SVGIG (reference sequence). The CDR3 length is 14 residues. Losses at the gene ends were 3 bases for V and 6 bases for J; bases not matched to a gene: 4. CDR3 DNA sequence: TGTGCCTGGAGGACAGGGGGCGCCCCCGGGGAGCTGTTTTTT. It codes for CAWRTGGAPGELFF.

This CDR3 reads CASSQDAGGPFNEQFF. The DNA for the CDR3 is TGTGCCAGCAGCCAAGATGCGGGAGGGCCGTTCAATGAGCAGTTCTTC. The chain links TRBV4-2 to TRBJ2-1, with 9 bases aligning to TRBD2. Germline loops: CDR1 LGHNA, CDR2 YNFKEQ. The CDR3 has 16 amino acids. V dropped 0 bases and J dropped 6; count of bases not matched to a gene: 6.

The chain has TRBV15 and TRBJ2-7, with D tentatively TRBD2 (6 bases). This CDR3 region has 17 residues. Germline CDR1 is LNHNV and CDR2 is YYDKDF (reference sequence). Trimming removed 5 bases from V and 2 bases from J, with 22 bases in between. The CDR3 protein is CATSQNFWGVKTYEQYF. CDR3 DNA sequence: TGTGCCACCAGCCAAAACTTCTGGGGGGTCAAGACCTACGAGCAGTACTTC.

The chain combines TRBV7-3 with TRBJ1-2; 7 nucleotides match TRBD1. Germline CDR1 reads SGHTA; CDR2 reads FQGTGA. With 6 bases clipped from V and 7 bases from J, the junction kept 8 bases outside the gene matches. CDR3 size: 13 residues. The CDR3 DNA sequence: TGTGCCAGCAGGGAGACAGGGTTTAGTGGCTACACCTTC. Residues: CASRETGFSGYTF.

V and J are TRBV27 and TRBJ2-7; 10 nucleotides line up with TRBD1. The V gene end was trimmed by 5 bases and the J gene end by 2 bases; junction bases not matched to a gene: 3. CDR1 is MNHEY, CDR2 SMNVEV, per germline (reference sequence). The CDR3 spans 14 residues. CDR3: CASSHGQGAYEQYF. CDR3 sequence (DNA): TGTGCCAGCAGTCACGGACAGGGGGCCTACGAGCAGTACTTC.

V is TRBV5-4 and J is TRBJ2-6; the match to TRBD1 covers 10 bases. The junction had 12 bases not matched to a gene; V was cut back by 4 bases and J by 2 bases. The CDR3 runs to 19 residues. The germline CDR1 and CDR2 sequences are SGHNT and YYREEE (reference sequence). CDR3 protein: CASSVDPGQGSPGANVLTF. DNA of the CDR3: TGTGCCAGCAGCGTGGATCCGGGACAGGGGTCCCCTGGGGCCAACGTCCTGACTTTC.

V gene TRBV6-5 combines with J gene TRBJ1-3; D gene unclear. The CDR3 is 13 amino acids. In germline, CDR1 is MNHEY, CDR2 SVGAGI. Trimming left V 7 bases short and J 2 bases short, with 9 bases between. The CDR3 spells CASNPGPGNTIYF. In DNA, the CDR3 is TGTGCCAGCAATCCAGGACCTGGAAACACCATATATTTT.

In this sample, this clone turned up a few times. The chain recombines TRBV2 with TRBJ2-7; 14 bases fit TRBD2. The V and J ends lost 7 bases and 4 bases, in that order; junction bases with no gene match: 6. The CDR3 contains 15 residues. The germline gives CDR1 SNHLY, CDR2 FYNNEI. In DNA form, the CDR3 reads TGTGCCAGCATCATGGGGACTAGCGGGAGTTACGAGCAGTACTTC. Amino acids: CASIMGTSGSYEQYF.

A note on this clone: Other DNA sequences in this specimen translate into the identical CDR3. The chain carries TRBV9 and TRBJ2-1, with TRBD2 matching over 8 bases. CDR1 is SGDLS and CDR2 is YYNGEE in the germline V gene. The CDR3 sequence is 12 residues long. V lost 2 bases to trimming and J lost 8 bases; unmatched junction nucleotides: 0. This chain's CDR3 is CASSVGGDEQFF. CDR3 sequence (DNA): TGTGCCAGCAGCGTCGGGGGGGATGAGCAGTTCTTC.